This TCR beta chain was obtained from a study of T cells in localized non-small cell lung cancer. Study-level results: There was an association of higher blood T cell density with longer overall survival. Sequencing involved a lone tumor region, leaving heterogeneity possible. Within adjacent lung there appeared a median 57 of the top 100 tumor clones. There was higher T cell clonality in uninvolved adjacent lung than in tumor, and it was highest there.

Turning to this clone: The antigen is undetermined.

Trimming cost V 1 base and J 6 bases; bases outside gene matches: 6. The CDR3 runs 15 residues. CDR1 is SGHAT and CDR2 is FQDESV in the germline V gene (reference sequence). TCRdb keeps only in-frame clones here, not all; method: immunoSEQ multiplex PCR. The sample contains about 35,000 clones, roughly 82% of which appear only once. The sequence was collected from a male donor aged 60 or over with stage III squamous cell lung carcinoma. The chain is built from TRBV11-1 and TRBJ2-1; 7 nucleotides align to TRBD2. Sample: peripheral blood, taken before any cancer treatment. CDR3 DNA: TGTGCCAGCAGCTTAGGCTTCGGCGGGAGCAATGAGCAGTTCTTC. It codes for CASSLGFGGSNEQFF.